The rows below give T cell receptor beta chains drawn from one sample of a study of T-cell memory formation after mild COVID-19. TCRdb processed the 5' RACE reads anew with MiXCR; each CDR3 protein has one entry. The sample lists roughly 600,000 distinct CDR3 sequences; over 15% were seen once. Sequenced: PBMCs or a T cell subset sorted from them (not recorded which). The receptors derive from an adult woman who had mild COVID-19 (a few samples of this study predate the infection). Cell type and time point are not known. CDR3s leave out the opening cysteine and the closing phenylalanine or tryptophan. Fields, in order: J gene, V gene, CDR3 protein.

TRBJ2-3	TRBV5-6	ASSPPGLVGSSQY
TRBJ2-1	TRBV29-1	SVGVGNEQF
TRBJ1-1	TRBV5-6	ASNLEGTEAF
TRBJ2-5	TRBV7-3	ASSLMSGSGPQY
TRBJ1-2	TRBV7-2	ASSSRTDSNYGYT
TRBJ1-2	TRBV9	ASSVAGLGYT
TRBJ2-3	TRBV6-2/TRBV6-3	ASSRGLVSPSTQY
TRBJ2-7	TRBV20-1	SARVVAGVGEQY
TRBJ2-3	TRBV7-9	ASSSRTSGSYTDTQY
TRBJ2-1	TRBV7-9	ASSYSLGSISYNEQF
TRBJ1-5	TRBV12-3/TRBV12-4	ASTSGTGVNQPQH
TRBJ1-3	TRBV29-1	SVVTGRNTIY
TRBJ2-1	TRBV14	ASSQAEVIRGEQF
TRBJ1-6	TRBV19	ASSPIGGQNSPLH
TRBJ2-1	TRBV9	ASSPSDWKDEQF
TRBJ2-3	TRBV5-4	ASSFRDPSTDTQY
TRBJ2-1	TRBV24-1	ATSDFPEDEQF
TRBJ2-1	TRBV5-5	ASSFIDRRRNEQF
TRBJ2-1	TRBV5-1	ASSLNGNEQF
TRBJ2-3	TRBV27	ASSFSPMGTDTQY
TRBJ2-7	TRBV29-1	SVERDSSYEQY
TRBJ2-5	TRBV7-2	ASSLQGPETQY
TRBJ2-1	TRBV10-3	AISELTSTTHNEQF
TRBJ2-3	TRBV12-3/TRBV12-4	ASRREVRNTQY
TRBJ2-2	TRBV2	ASIGQPRDTGELF
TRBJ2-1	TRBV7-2	ASSLVPGGGGEQF
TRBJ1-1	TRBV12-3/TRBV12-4	ASSQGKKAF
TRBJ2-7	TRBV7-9	ASLDISSYEQY
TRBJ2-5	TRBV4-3	ASSQDPPSSRRETQY
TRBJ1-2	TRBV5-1	ASSLDQGSGYT
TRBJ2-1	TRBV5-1	ASSYGAGGNEQF
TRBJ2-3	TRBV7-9	ASSSAQTYTDTQY
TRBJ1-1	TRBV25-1	ASSPLRGLNTEAF
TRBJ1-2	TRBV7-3	ASSLRTGGKDGYT
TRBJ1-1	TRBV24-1	ATSDSTAGTGGKNTEAF
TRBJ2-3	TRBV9	ASSATPPGGLADTQY
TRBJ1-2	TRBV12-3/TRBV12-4	ASSLTGLVNYGYT
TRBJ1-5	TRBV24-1	ATSEGDGSNQPQH
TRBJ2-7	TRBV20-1	SASGGTYEQY
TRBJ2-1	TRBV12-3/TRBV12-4	ASRPYGGTYNEQF
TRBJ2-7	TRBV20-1	SARDVARSYEQY
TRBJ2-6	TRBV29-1	SARQYSGANVLT
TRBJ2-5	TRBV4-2	ASSQPEAGEYQETQY
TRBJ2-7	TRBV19	ASSIDRVASEQY
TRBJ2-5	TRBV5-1	ASSLIPGTEYQETQY
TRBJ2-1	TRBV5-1	ASSLTGTQRQF
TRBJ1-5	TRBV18	ASSATTGVGNQPQH
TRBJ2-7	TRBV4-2	ASSQVESRTYEQY
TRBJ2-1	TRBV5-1	ASSLGTGIQDEQF
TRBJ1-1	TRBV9	ASSSQPLNTEAF
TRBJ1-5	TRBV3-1	ASSQQGGQPQH
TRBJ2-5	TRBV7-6	ASSSVQGAMETQY
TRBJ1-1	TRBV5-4	ASSARTGTALNTEAF
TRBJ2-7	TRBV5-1	ASSRPEQGPYEQY